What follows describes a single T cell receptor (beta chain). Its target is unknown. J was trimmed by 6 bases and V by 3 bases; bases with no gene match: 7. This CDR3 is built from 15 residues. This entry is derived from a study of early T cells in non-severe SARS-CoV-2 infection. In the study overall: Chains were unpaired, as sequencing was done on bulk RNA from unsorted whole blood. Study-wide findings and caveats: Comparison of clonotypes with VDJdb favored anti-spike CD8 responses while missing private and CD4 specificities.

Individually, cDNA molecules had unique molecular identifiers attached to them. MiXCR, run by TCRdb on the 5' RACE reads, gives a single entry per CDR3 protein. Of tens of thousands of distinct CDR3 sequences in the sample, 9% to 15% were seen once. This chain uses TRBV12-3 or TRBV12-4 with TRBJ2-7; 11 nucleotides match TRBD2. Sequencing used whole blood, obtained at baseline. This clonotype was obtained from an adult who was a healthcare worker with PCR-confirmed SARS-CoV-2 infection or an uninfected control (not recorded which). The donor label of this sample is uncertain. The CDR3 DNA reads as TGTGCCAGCAGTTTTAGCGGGGGGGCCTGGAGCGAGCAGTACTTC. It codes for CASSFSGGAWSEQYF.